The T cell receptor beta chain under discussion was sequenced for a study of tumor-infiltrating lymphocytes in primary liver carcinoma. Unsorted whole blood yielded blood RNA, and germline DNA was extracted as well. Production of TCR beta cDNA used around 460 ng total RNA together with a constant-region primer. A slightly modified ARM-PCR protocol with three nested multiplex PCR rounds produced these TCR beta libraries. TCRdb re-derived calls from the multiplex PCR reads in MiXCR, one entry per CDR3 protein. This table holds about 200,000 distinct CDR3 sequences, around 60% found once. Sequencing was carried out using peripheral blood. The source is a woman aged 55-70 years with primary liver carcinoma and hepatitis B virus infection.

CDR3 bases: TGTGCCAGCTCACCACCGGTTCGTAGCACCGGGGAGCTGTTTTTT. Encoded protein: CASSPPVRSTGELFF. The chain links TRBV18 to TRBJ2-2, with D uncertain. V shed 0 bases and J shed 4 bases, with 9 bases lying between them. The CDR3 runs 15 residues. Per germline, CDR1 KGHSH and CDR2 LQKENI.